A single TCR beta chain is shown here with its context. Which antigen it targets is not known. No clone much larger than this one lies a single base away; base qualities are absent. These data are taken from a study of blood T cells in healthy people across ages (dated by TCRdb to the mid-2010s). Broadly, across the study: In model experiments, roughly one uniquely barcoded TCR beta cDNA molecule per two T cells was captured by template switching. Age-related changes in TCR beta repertoire diversity were measured in the study by deep sequencing normalized with unique cDNA molecular identifiers. The donors were split into four age groups: young (average around 16 years), middle-aged (more than 35), aged (approximately 60) and long-lived (about 74). To avoid experimental bias, donors of different ages were distributed randomly across sequencing lanes. The study analyzed two additional independent replicas of 1 million unique cDNA reads from the same blood draw for two donors, one aged 18 to 30 and one aged 80 or older.

Measured from the cysteine to the phenylalanine, the CDR3 is 15 residues long. Just CDR3 DNA is preserved here, 45 bases in frame from base 1. Based on the germline V gene, the CDR1 and CDR2 sequences are SNHLY and FYNNEI. After removal of 7 bases from V and 5 bases from J, the junction retains 7 bases not matched to a gene. The library was obtained by 5' RACE. The instrument given in TCRdb is Illumina HiSeq 2500. A second PCR of roughly 6 to 11 cycles was run with a J-beta primer mix and a sample-barcoded 5' primer. A template-switch 5' adaptor carrying 12 random nucleotides introduced a unique molecular identifier onto each TCR beta cDNA molecule. Each sample yielded at least 3 million CDR3-containing paired-end reads. First-strand cDNA synthesis was performed from all RNA using the Mint cDNA synthesis kit, with priming by a TRBC-specific oligonucleotide. Following uracil-DNA glycosylase treatment, all cDNA underwent a first 18-cycle PCR with the universal primers M1SS and BC2_uni_R. The paper's processing steps were these. For normalization, 1 million high-quality reads were randomly selected from each sample, with every read carrying a distinct molecular identifier. Reads sharing molecular identifiers were discarded rather than binned into consensus sequences. MiTCR, with a Q25 quality threshold and the strictest error-elimination algorithm, was used for CDR3 identification, clonotype clustering and error correction. A nonparametric unseen species model with Euler transformation was used to estimate lower-bound total TCR beta diversity. The raw public reads went through TCRdb reprocessing: fastp at Q25, MiXCR clone calling, in-frame beta chains kept. Entries are consolidated by CDR3 protein sequence, retaining the most common genes and DNA. Here the V and J calls rest on TCRdb's processing, not on the authors' analysis. This sample holds about 1,800,000 distinct CDR3 sequences; approximately 30% were observed only once. Roughly 8% of the sample rests with the top ten.

Donors were around 37 systemically healthy Caucasian individuals from Russia aged roughly 6 to 90 years. Roughly 10 milliliters of peripheral blood were collected from each donor into EDTA-treated Vacutainer tubes. PBMCs were isolated by Ficoll-Paque density-gradient centrifugation, with at least 7 million obtained per sample. Trizol reagent was used to extract total RNA from PBMCs, with at least 5 micrograms per sample. For every donor, flow cytometry on a PBMC aliquot measured the percentage of naive CD45RAhigh/CD27high T cells. On the study overall, not on this receptor specifically: The long-lived group showed more naive CD4+ T cells, fewer expanded clones and increased TCR diversity than the aged group, suggesting age selection. Estimates of total diversity based on one million sequenced T cells were regarded as lower bounds and as underestimates. Observed TCR beta diversity correlated strongly with the percentage of naive T cells measured by flow cytometry. Donor CMV infection status was unknown, potentially confounding age-related changes in expanded clonotypes. As age increased, observed TCR beta diversity per million T cells dropped in a roughly linear way, and a significant reduction was already evident by age 40. Conclusive comparison of naive and antigen-experienced compartments was prevented by the profiling of bulk unsorted PBMCs.

This chain joins TRBV2 to TRBJ2-2; the junction holds 10 bases that match TRBD2. The source of this sequence is a woman in her thirties in good health. The source material was blood. The CDR3 region reads CASKASGSRTGELFF. In nucleotide form, the sequence is TGTGCCAGCAAGGCTAGCGGGAGTAGAACCGGGGAGCTGTTTTTT.